The T cell receptor beta chain described here comes from a study of T-cell memory formation after mild COVID-19 (dated by TCRdb to the early 2020s). For the study in its entirety: Most TCR sequence clusters were specific to one of the two donors. Longitudinal TCRalpha and TCRbeta repertoire sequencing tracked T-cell clones expanding and contracting after mild COVID-19 in a couple of donors. Two young, previously healthy adult volunteers, one female and one male, were included in the cohort. Overall results and qualifications from the work: Only a couple of mild cases were covered in the study, and larger cohorts including severe cases with pre-infection samples were considered necessary. Contracting CD4+ clones appeared mostly in the CM and EM memory subsets, whereas CD8+ clones were enriched in EMRA. Whether the second-wave clones peaking on day 37 were SARS-CoV-2 specific was not confirmed. From day 15 to 85, contracting clones showed balanced CD4/CD8 phenotypes, whereas a second wave of clones that expanded from day 15 to 37 leaned towards CD4+. Some responding clones were found in pre-infection memory, which suggests that pre-existing cross-reactive memory T cells took part in the SARS-CoV-2 response.

Ficoll-Paque density gradient centrifugation was the method used to isolate PBMCs. In this sample, this clonotype turned up many times. It lacks a known antigen. Qualities for individual bases were not recorded, and no much larger clone is one base off. TCRdb records Illumina NovaSeq 6000 as the sequencer. cDNA libraries for TCRalpha and TCRbeta were prepared by 5'RACE using constant-segment primers, with sample barcodes and unique molecular identifiers added. Trizol reagent was used to extract RNA from every sample. Amplification of the libraries took two PCR steps, and the second step added a second sample barcode plus Illumina TruSeq adapters. Sequencing of the libraries was done on an Illumina NovaSeq, producing 2 x 150 bp paired-end reads. The authors' pipeline ran thus. Demultiplexing of reads and collapsing into UMI-guided consensus sequences were performed with migec v1.2.7. Using mixcr v2.1.11, UMI consensuses were aligned to TRA and TRB V and J templates and then assembled into clonotypes. A clonotype was counted as expanded or contracted only when both edgeR and NoisET called the clonotype significant, with the noise models trained on biological replicates. For edgeR calls, the cutoffs were a false discovery rate-adjusted p below 0.01 and a log2 fold-change threshold of 1. As an exploratory analysis of dynamics, PCA with hierarchical clustering was applied to max-normalized trajectories of the 1000 most abundant clonotypes. The CD4 or CD8 phenotype of responding clones was assigned using the separately sequenced CD4+ and CD8+ repertoires. TCRdb cleaned the public reads at Q25 with fastp, built clones with MiXCR and kept in-frame beta chains. Here each entry gathers all rows of one CDR3 protein and keeps the most common genes and DNA. The V and J calls reflect TCRdb's pipeline rather than the authors' work. This sample is represented by 500,000 to 550,000 distinct CDR3 sequences; roughly 21% of them were singletons. About an eighth of the sample is in the top ten clones.

The germline V gene supplies CDR1 SGHTA and CDR2 FQGNSA. Spanning cysteine to phenylalanine, the CDR3 consists of 16 amino acids. The kept DNA is CDR3 alone, 48 bases in frame from the first base. Trimming leaves V shorter by 2 bases and J shorter by 4 bases, with the junction holding 10 bases beyond the gene matches. The sequence links TRBV7-2 to TRBJ2-7; 8 central nucleotides agree with TRBD2. The sequence derives from an adult woman who had mild COVID-19 (a few samples of this study predate the infection). The sample titles of this study are shuffled in the database, so cell type and time point are left out; the donor was told from shared clones. The sequenced sample was PBMCs or a T cell subset sorted from them (not recorded which). The bases read TGTGCCAGCAGCTTATCGGGAGGGATGGGGGATTACGAGCAGTACTTC. It translates to CASSLSGGMGDYEQYF.